Here is one TCR beta chain with its context. Its antigen remains unidentified. The junction differs from germline at one of its ends, possibly a read error. The data stem from a study of tumor and adjacent non-tumor tissue in lung cancer (dated by TCRdb to the late 2010s). In terms of the full investigation: Of the cohort, 12 patients had adenocarcinoma, 2 had squamous cell carcinoma and 1 had small cell lung cancer. Ages among the approximately 15 patients ranged from about 30 to 85 years, there were around 10 men and 5 women, and disease was at TNM stage I to III. For each patient, one tumor sample and one normal lung sample were taken, giving around 31 paired specimens that underwent TCRbeta CDR3 sequencing. Sequencing produced roughly 130 million productive TCRbeta reads in total, an average of approximately 4.1 million reads per sample. The study compared bulk TCRbeta repertoires between lung tumor tissue and matched distant non-tumor lung tissue from 15 lung cancer patients. What the research found in general, with its limitations: TCR diversity was significantly higher in younger patients, and greater tumor TCR diversity was associated with shorter overall survival and shorter disease-free survival. The sequencing platform is not named in the methods, and unique molecular identifiers are not mentioned. Tumor tissue showed significantly greater TCR diversity (inverse Simpson) than normal lung tissue (around 450 vs 150, P = 0.0075, Mann-Whitney U test). Peripheral blood was not sequenced, so blood TCRbeta repertoires in these lung cancer patients were not examined. The top 100 clones accounted for a significantly larger cumulative portion of the repertoire in normal lung than in tumor tissue. Only about 15 patients were included in the cohort, and the need for larger samples and more detailed clinical data was noted by the authors.

The CDR3 spans 15 residues, from the cysteine through the phenylalanine. The sequence is cut down to CDR3 DNA, 45 bases in frame from base 1. CDR1 and CDR2 are drawn from the germline V gene: LGHNA, YNFKEQ. The library relied on multiplex PCR. Instrument used: Illumina HiSeq 2500. TCRbeta libraries were constructed through three rounds of nested PCR with primers (Table S4) according to protocols modified from ARM-PCR. Before sequencing, PCR products of 200-500 bp were cut from the gel and purified using the QIAquick gel extraction kit. The published analysis was carried out like this. Reads were cleaned using Trimmomatic, were merged into complete CDR3 sequences using FLASH, and were assigned to V(D)J germline segments using MiTCR. Clonal diversity was computed as the inverse Simpson's index with VDJtools. In-frame sequences without a premature stop codon were defined as productive reads. The raw public reads went through TCRdb reprocessing: fastp at Q25, MiXCR clone calling, in-frame beta chains kept. Rows are combined by CDR3 protein, so each entry shows the most common genes and DNA. These V and J calls rely on TCRdb rather than the paper's analysis. The sample has more than 85,000 distinct CDR3 sequences on record, around 80% of them singletons. In total, the top ten clones hold about 40% of the sample.

RNA was isolated from bulk, unsorted tissue, and RNA quality was assessed with a NanoDrop ND-1000 and an Agilent 2100. The donors were newly diagnosed lung cancer patients admitted for thoracic surgery in China from August to November 2014 who had not received prior chemotherapy. The study excluded patients who had received radiotherapy or chemotherapy before or who had another cancer at the same time. Surgical tissue pieces of about 1-2.1 cm3 were preserved in RNAlater solution and were kept at -80 degrees C until use. The receptor chain draws on TRBV4-2 and TRBJ1-2; TRBD1 fits 9 bases in the junction. Sequenced input: lung tumor tissue. The TCR was taken from a woman in her sixties or seventies with non-small cell lung cancer. The encoded CDR3 is CASIQVGGQGIGYTF. The base sequence is TGTGCCAGCATCCAAGTGGGAGGACAGGGGATAGGCTACACGTTC.